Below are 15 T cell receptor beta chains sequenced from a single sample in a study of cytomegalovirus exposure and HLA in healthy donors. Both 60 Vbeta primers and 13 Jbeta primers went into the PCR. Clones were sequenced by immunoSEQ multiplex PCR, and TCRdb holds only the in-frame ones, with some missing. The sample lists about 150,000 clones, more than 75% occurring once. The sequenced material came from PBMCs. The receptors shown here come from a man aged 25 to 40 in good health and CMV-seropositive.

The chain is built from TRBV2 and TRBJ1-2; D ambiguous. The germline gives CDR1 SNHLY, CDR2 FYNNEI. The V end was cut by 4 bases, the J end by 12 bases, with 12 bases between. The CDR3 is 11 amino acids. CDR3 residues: CASSGTAWNTF. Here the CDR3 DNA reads TGTGCCAGCAGTGGAACAGCTTGGAACACCTTC.

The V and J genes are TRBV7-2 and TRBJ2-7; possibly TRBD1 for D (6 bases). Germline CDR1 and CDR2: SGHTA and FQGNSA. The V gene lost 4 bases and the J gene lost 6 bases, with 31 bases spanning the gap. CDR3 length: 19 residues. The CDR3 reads CASSSPQKTRDTFRLEQYF. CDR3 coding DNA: TGTGCCAGCAGCTCACCACAAAAGACTCGGGACACCTTCCGTCTCGAGCAGTACTTC.

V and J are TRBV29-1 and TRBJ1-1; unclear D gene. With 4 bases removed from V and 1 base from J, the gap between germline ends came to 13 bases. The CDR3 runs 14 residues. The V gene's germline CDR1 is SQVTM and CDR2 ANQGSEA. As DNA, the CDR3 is TGCAGCGTTGGGTTGGGCCTATCGAACACTGAAGCTTTCTTT. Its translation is CSVGLGLSNTEAFF.

In DNA, the CDR3 is TGTGCCAGCAGCCAAGAGAAGGGGGGACAGGGAGGAAACACCATATATTTT. Translation gives CASSQEKGGQGGNTIYF. The J gene is TRBJ1-3, the V gene TRBV4-2; TRBD1 aligns across 9 bases. CDR1 and CDR2 from the germline V gene are LGHNA and YNFKEQ. V lost 0 bases and J lost 4; bases outside the gene matches: 7. CDR3 length: 17 amino acids.

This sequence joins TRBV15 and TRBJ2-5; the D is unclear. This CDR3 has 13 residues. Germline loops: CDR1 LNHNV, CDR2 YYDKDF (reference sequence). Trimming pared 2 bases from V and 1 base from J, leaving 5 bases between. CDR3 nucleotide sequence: TGTGCCACCAGCAGATCAGTCCAAGAGACCCAGTACTTC. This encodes CATSRSVQETQYF.

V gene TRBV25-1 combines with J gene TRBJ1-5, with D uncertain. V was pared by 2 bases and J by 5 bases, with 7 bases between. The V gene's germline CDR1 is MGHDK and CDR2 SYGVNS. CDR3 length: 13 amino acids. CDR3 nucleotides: TGTGCCAGCAGTGAAGAGGGCGATCAGCCCCAGCATTTT. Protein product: CASSEEGDQPQHF.

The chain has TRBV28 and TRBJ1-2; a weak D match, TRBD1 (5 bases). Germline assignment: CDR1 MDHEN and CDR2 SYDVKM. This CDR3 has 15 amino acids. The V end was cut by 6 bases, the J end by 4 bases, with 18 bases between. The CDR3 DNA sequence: TGTGCCAGCAGCCGACCAGGGTCCCGAGCCTATGGCTACACCTTC. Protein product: CASSRPGSRAYGYTF.

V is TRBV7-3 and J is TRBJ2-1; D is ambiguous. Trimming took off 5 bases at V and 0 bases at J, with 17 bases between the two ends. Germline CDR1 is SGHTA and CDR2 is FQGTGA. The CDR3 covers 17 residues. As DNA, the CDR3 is TGTGCCAGCAGCCTCCTAGGCGGCGCCAGCTCCTACAATGAGCAGTTCTTC. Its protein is CASSLLGGASSYNEQFF.

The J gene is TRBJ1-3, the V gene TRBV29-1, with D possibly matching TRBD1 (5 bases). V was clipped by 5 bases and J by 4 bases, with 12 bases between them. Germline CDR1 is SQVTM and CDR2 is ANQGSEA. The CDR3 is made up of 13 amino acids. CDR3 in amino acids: CSVRAGEGNTIYF. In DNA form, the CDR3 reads TGCAGCGTTCGCGCGGGGGAAGGAAACACCATATATTTT. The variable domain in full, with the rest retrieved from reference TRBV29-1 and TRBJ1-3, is SAVISQKPSRDICQRGTSLTIQCQVDSQVTMMFWYRQQPGQSLTLIATANQGSEATYESGFVIDKFPISRPNLTFSTLTVSNMSPEDSSIYLCSVRAGEGNTIYFGEGSWLTVV.

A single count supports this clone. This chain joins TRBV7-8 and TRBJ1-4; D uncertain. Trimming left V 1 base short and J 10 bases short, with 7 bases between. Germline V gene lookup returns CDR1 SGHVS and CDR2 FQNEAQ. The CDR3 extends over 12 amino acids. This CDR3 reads CASSLVEGKLFF. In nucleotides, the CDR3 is TGTGCCAGCAGCTTAGTTGAGGGAAAACTGTTTTTT.

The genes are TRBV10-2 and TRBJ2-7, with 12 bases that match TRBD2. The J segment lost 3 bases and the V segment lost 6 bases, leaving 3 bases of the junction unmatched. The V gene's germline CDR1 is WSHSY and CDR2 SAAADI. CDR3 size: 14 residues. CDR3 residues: CASRTSGSLYEQYF. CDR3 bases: TGCGCCAGCAGGACTAGCGGGAGTCTCTACGAGCAGTACTTC.

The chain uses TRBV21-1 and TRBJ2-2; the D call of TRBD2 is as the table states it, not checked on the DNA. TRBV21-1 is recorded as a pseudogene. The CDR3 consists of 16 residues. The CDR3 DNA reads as TGTGCCAGCAGCAGGACTAGCGGGAGTCACACCGGGGAGCTGTTTTTT. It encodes CASSRTSGSHTGELFF.

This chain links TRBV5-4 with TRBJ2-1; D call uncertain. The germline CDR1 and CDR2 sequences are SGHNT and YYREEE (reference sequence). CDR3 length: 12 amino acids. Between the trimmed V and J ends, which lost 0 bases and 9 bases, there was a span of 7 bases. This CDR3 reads CASSLARGEQFF. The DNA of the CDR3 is TGTGCCAGCAGCTTGGCGCGCGGTGAGCAGTTCTTC.

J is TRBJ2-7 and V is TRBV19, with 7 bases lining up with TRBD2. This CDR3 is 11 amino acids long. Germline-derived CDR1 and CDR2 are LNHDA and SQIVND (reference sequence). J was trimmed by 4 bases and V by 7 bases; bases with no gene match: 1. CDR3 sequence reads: CASTGGYEQYF. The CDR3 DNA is TGTGCCAGTACCGGGGGGTACGAGCAGTACTTC.

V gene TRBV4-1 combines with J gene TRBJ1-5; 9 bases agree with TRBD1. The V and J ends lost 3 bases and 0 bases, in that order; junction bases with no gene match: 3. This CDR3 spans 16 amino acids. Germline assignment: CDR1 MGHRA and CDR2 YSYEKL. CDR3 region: CASSQGTGYSNQPQHF. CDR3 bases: TGCGCCAGCAGCCAGGGGACAGGGTATAGCAATCAGCCCCAGCATTTT.